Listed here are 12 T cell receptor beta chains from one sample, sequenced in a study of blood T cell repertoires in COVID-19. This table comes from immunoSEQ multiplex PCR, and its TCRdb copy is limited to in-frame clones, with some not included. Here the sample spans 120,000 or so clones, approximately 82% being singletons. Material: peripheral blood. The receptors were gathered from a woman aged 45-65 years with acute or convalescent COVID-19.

The CDR3 DNA is TGTGCCAGTAGTCGGGACAGGGAAACAGATACGCAGTATTTT. As protein: CASSRDRETDTQYF. This chain links TRBV19 with TRBJ2-3; 9 positions agree with TRBD1. Germline-derived CDR1 and CDR2 are LNHDA and SQIVND (reference sequence). The CDR3 length is 14 residues. V was pared by 5 bases and J by 3 bases, with 3 bases of the junction left unmatched.

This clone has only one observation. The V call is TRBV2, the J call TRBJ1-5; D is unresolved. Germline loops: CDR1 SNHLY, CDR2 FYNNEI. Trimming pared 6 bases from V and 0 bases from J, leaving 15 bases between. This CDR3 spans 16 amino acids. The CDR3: CASRTPGRNSNQPQHF. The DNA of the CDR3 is TGTGCCAGCAGGACCCCGGGAAGAAATAGCAATCAGCCCCAGCATTTT.

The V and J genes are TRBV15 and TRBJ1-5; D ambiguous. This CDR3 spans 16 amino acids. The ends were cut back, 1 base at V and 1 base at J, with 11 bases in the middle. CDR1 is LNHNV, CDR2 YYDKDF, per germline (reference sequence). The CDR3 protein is CATSRGGQESNQPQHF. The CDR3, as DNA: TGTGCCACCAGCAGAGGAGGGCAGGAGAGCAATCAGCCCCAGCATTTT.

In DNA, the CDR3 is TGTGCCAGCCTACAGGGGTACAATGAGCAGTTCTTC. It is translated as CASLQGYNEQFF. The rearrangement links TRBV2 to TRBJ2-1; TRBD1 aligns across 7 bases. Germline V CDR1 and CDR2: SNHLY, FYNNEI. The CDR3 totals 12 residues. V lost 8 bases and J lost 4; bases outside the gene matches: 2.

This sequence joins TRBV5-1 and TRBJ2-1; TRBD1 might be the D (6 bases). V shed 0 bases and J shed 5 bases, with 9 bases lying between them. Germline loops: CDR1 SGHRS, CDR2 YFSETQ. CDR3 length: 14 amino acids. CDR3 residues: CASSLGGLDNEQFF. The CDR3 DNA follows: TGCGCCAGCAGCTTGGGGGGGCTGGACAATGAGCAGTTCTTC.

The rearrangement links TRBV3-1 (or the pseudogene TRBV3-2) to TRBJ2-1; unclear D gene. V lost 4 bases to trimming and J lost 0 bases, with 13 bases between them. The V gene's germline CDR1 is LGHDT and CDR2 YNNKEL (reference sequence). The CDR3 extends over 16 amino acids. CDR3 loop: CASSRHPGGSYNEQFF. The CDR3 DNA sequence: TGTGCCAGCAGCCGGCATCCGGGTGGCTCCTACAATGAGCAGTTCTTC.

CDR3 nucleotides: TGTGCCAGCAGTAAAATACAGGGGAACACTGAAGCTTTCTTT. Translation gives CASSKIQGNTEAFF. J is TRBJ1-1 and V is TRBV28; D might be TRBD1 (6 bases). Germline V lookup: CDR1 MDHEN, CDR2 SYDVKM. This CDR3 has 14 amino acids. V was trimmed by 5 bases and J by 1 base, leaving 11 bases between them.

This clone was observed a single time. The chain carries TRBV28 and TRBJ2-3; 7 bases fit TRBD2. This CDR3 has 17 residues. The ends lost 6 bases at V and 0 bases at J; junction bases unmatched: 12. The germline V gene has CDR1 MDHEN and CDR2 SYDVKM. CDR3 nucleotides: TGTGCCAGCAGCACCAACCTAGGTAGCGGGAGCACAGATACGCAGTATTTT. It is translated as CASSTNLGSGSTDTQYF.

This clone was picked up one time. The CDR3 region has the DNA TGTGCCAGCAGCCCAGGGGGACAGACAACTTACAATGAGCAGTTCTTC. The encoded protein is CASSPGGQTTYNEQFF. The rearrangement joins TRBV5-4 to TRBJ2-1; TRBD1 matches at 7 bases. The V and J ends lost 4 bases and 4 bases, in that order; junction bases with no gene match: 11. The germline gives CDR1 SGHNT, CDR2 YYREEE (reference sequence). This CDR3 contains 16 residues.

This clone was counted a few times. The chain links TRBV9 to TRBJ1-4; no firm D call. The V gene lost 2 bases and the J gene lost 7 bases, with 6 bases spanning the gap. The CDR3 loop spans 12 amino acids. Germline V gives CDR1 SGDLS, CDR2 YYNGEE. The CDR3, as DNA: TGTGCCAGCAGCGTCCCAGGTGAAAAACTGTTTTTT. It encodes CASSVPGEKLFF.

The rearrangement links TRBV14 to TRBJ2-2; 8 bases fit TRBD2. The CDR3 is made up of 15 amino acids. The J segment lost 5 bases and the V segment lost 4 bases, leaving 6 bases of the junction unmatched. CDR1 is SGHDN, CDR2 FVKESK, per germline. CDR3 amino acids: CASSPLGTRTGELFF. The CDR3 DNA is TGTGCCAGCAGCCCCCTAGGGACTAGGACCGGGGAGCTGTTTTTT.

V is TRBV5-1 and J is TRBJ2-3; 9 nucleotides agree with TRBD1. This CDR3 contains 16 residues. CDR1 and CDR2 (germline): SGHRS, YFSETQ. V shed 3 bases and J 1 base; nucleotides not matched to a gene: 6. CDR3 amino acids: CASSSGQGRGTDTQYF. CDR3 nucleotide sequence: TGCGCCAGCAGCTCCGGACAGGGGCGAGGCACAGATACGCAGTATTTT.